Following are 7 T cell receptor beta chains from one sample sequenced in a study of blood T cell repertoires in COVID-19. The table came from immunoSEQ multiplex PCR; TCRdb's copy has only in-frame clones and leaves some out. The table shows 150,000 to 190,000 clones, with 65% to 85% occurring only once. Sequencing was performed on peripheral blood. These receptors all stem from an elderly woman with acute or convalescent COVID-19.

This chain uses TRBV7-2 with TRBJ2-5; 11 positions match TRBD2. Losses at the gene ends were 5 bases for V and 5 bases for J; bases not matched to a gene: 10. The germline gives CDR1 SGHTA, CDR2 FQGNSA. CDR3 length: 16 amino acids. CDR3 protein: CASSPPGSGGAETQYF. For the CDR3, the DNA is TGTGCCAGCAGCCCCCCAGGTAGCGGGGGGGCTGAGACCCAGTACTTC.

This chain connects TRBV30 to TRBJ1-5; unclear D gene. The CDR3 contains 13 residues. Trimming removed 3 bases at V and 3 bases at J, with 9 bases between. Germline CDR1 and CDR2: GTSNPN and SVGIG (reference sequence). CDR3 amino acids: CAWSRGPNQPQHF. The CDR3 coding sequence is TGTGCCTGGAGCCGAGGTCCCAATCAGCCCCAGCATTTT.

V gene TRBV7-2 combines with J gene TRBJ1-6, with D uncertain. The germline V gene has CDR1 SGHTA and CDR2 FQGNSA. This CDR3 has 11 residues. The V gene lost 5 bases and the J gene lost 8 bases, with 4 bases spanning the gap. The CDR3: CASSLDSPLHF. The CDR3 DNA sequence: TGTGCCAGCAGCCTTGATTCACCCCTCCACTTT.

The CDR3 DNA reads TGCGCCAGCAGCCTGACGGGGGACAGCGTCTCTGGAAACACCATATATTTT. It is translated as CASSLTGDSVSGNTIYF. V gene TRBV5-1 combines with J gene TRBJ1-3, with 7 bases matching TRBD1. V trimming: 4 bases; J trimming: 0 bases; junction bases outside the gene matches: 10. The CDR3 runs 17 residues. Germline V gene sequence: CDR1 SGHRS, CDR2 YFSETQ.

This rearrangement joins TRBV5-1 to TRBJ1-1; D gene unclear. Trimming stripped 5 bases from V and 1 base from J, with 12 bases between. Per germline, CDR1 SGHRS and CDR2 YFSETQ. The CDR3 totals 14 residues. The CDR3 sequence: CASRYQAENTEAFF. The CDR3 coding sequence is TGCGCCAGCAGATACCAGGCAGAGAACACTGAAGCTTTCTTT.

This sequence joins TRBV7-6 and TRBJ1-1; possibly TRBD1 for D (5 bases). This CDR3 contains 12 residues. Trimming left V 8 bases short and J 5 bases short, with 12 bases between. CDR1 and CDR2 (germline): SGHVS, FNYEAQ. This chain's CDR3 is CASGGDGTEAFF. The DNA for the CDR3 is TGTGCCAGCGGGGGGGACGGGACTGAAGCTTTCTTT.

The chain joins TRBV15 to TRBJ2-2; D might be TRBD2 (5 bases). Germline values: CDR1 LNHNV, CDR2 YYDKDF (reference sequence). The CDR3 extends over 14 amino acids. Trimming took 0 bases from V and 5 from J, leaving 7 bases between them. CDR3 DNA: TGTGCCACCAGCAGAGATCGGGGTACCGGGGAGCTGTTTTTT. It specifies CATSRDRGTGELFF.